The T cell receptor beta chain under discussion was sequenced for a study of Graves' ophthalmopathy and Graves' hyperthyroidism (dated by TCRdb to 2016 to 2018). Describing the broader study: Peripheral blood was collected before any treatment was given, at the time of initial diagnosis. TCR beta repertoire signatures were used to distinguish Graves' ophthalmopathy from Graves' hyperthyroidism and to predict progression to ophthalmopathy. In total, around 130 blood samples were TCR-sequenced: under 45 ophthalmopathy, some 75 hyperthyroidism and some 17 hyperthyroidism-to-ophthalmopathy patients. To explore V-J signatures that distinguish ophthalmopathy from hyperthyroidism, a discovery set of about a hundred patients was enrolled, made up of about 40 with ophthalmopathy and around 57 with stable hyperthyroidism. An independent validation cohort comprised some 19 hyperthyroidism patients and some 16 patients who later progressed from hyperthyroidism to ophthalmopathy. T-cell repertoires of thyroid tissue and blood were compared in over 5 hyperthyroidism patients. Following sample collection, hyperthyroidism patients were given methimazole at a starting dose of 30 mg daily, and ophthalmopathy patients were given high-dose intravenous methylprednisolone. The approximately 100 discovery patients were randomly split 7:3 into training and test sets. What the research found in general, with its limitations: In cross-validation, the 13-signature model distinguished ophthalmopathy from stable hyperthyroidism with just over 85% sensitivity and around 84% specificity, while in the test set the corresponding values were about 79% and 69%. In validation, the model predicted ophthalmopathy progression with 55% to 71% sensitivity and 72.22% specificity; 12 predicted patients were CT-confirmed with GO in a median of 6.5 months. Most expanded thyroid clonotypes with a frequency above 0.001 also appeared in blood, which suggests that blood repertoires may reflect the immune response in the thyroid. No statistical method was used to predetermine the sample size, and group allocation was not hidden from the investigators.

For repertoire sequencing, TCR beta CDR3 regions were amplified from RNA transcripts. HTBI primers and the Qiagen OneStep RT-PCR kit were used in a first-round RT-PCR, which was followed by a second-round multiplex PCR, size selection and purification. The libraries underwent paired-end sequencing with 100 bp reads on an Illumina HiSeq2000. The authors' analysis ran thus. SOAPnuke was used to process the reads, removing any read that contained adapters or uncalled bases, had a mean Phred below 15, or lacked an exact match to the constant primer or identifier. COPE v1.2.5 was used to merge the high-quality paired reads. Unique nucleotide sequences were defined as clonotypes and aligned to IMGT TRB V, D and J references using MiTCR v1.1. Only V-J combinations with frequency above 0.0001 were analysed, covering 99% to 99.2% of repertoires. For each V-J combination, a TCR clonal expansion and chaos score was defined as F50 clonal expansion divided by the chaos observed in the TCRdist matrix. Welch's t-statistics and random forest were used to narrow the features down to approximately twelve V-J combinations, which were then fed into a naive Bayes classifier. The Morisita-Horn index was used to measure how similar the thyroid and blood repertoires were. Using fastp at Q25 and MiXCR, TCRdb reprocessed the public reads and kept productive beta chains. Every CDR3 protein is listed once, alongside the most common genes and DNA of its rows. Here the V and J calls rest on TCRdb's processing, not on the authors' analysis. Across this sample there are over 500,000 distinct CDR3 sequences, with 20% to 25% seen only once. The ten biggest clones cover approximately 6.9% of the sample.

The junction carries 10 bases between V and J, which are trimmed by 11 bases and 0 bases respectively. CDR1 and CDR2 are read off the germline V gene as MNHNS and SASEGT. Measured from the cysteine to the phenylalanine, the CDR3 is 13 residues long. Just CDR3 DNA is preserved here, 39 bases in frame from base 1. Stable hyperthyroidism was defined as no progression to ophthalmopathy within 18 months of follow-up. The hyperthyroidism patients were 18 to 65 years old and newly diagnosed, with a disease duration of less than 2 months. Patients with other autoimmune diseases, uncontrolled infections, pregnancy or lactation were excluded. Clinical symptoms, serum thyroxine, TRAb, thyroid ultrasound and orbital computed tomography were used for diagnosis. Using Ficoll-Paque density gradient centrifugation, PBMCs were isolated from 9.5 to 10 ml of fresh peripheral blood. Total RNA was extracted using Trizol reagent, and RNA quality was checked on an Agilent 2100 Bioanalyzer.

This clonotype was seen at least ten times. The antigen this receptor binds is unknown. There are no base qualities to consult, and no much larger clone falls within one base. The sequenced sample consisted of peripheral blood. Recombination joined TRBV6-1 with TRBJ2-2; the D gene remains uncertain. This clonotype was sampled from a woman aged 18-29 years with stable Graves' hyperthyroidism. Some clones in this sample may be carry-over from other donors' samples. Donor details come from another sample of the same person, matched by shared clones. The CDR3 reads CAGRAANTGELFF. The DNA sequence is given as TGTGCCGGACGCGCCGCGAACACCGGGGAGCTGTTTTTT.